This TCR beta chain was captured in a study of glioma-infiltrating T cells after dendritic cell vaccination. On the study more broadly: Dendritic cells derived from monocytes and pulsed with autologous tumor lysate formed the vaccine.

CDR3 length equals 12 residues. The germline CDR1 and CDR2 sequences are SGHNT and YYREEE (reference sequence). V was pared by 5 bases and J by 10 bases, with 15 bases between. TCRdb's copy holds only in-frame clones and misses some; the assay was immunoSEQ multiplex PCR. The sample yields some 100,000 clones, roughly three quarters seen once. Worth noting for this clone: What it binds is not known.

Patients had residual fresh-frozen tumor tissue and more than two years of survival data. None of the glioblastoma patients had an isocitrate dehydrogenase mutation. Notes on the study in general: Complete blood and tumor specimen sets were limited to few patients.

The genes are TRBV5-4 and TRBJ1-2; D call uncertain. Here the sequenced sample was blood, taken before dendritic cell vaccination. This sequence was found in a human donor with glioblastoma. The CDR3, as DNA: TGTGCCAGCAGGTCACTTTCGAGCTTCTACACCTTC. Its protein product is CASRSLSSFYTF.